Below, 25 T cell receptor beta chains from the same sample are listed, as sequenced in a study of blood T cells in healthy people across ages. Alongside a J-beta primer mix, a sample-barcoded 5' primer served in a second PCR lasting about 7 to 12 cycles. TCRdb passed the 5' RACE reads through MiXCR, listing each CDR3 protein once. The profile covers about 640,000 distinct CDR3 sequences, with under 65% appearing a single time and 30% to 45% taken by the ten largest. Sequencing used blood. These TCRs come from a man aged 55-75 years in good health.

This CDR3 reads CASSQDPDVNQPQHF. CDR3 nucleotide sequence: TGTGCCAGCAGCCAAGATCCGGACGTCAATCAGCCCCAGCATTTT. V is TRBV3-1 and J is TRBJ1-5; no clear D. V lost 0 bases and J lost 3, with 9 bases in between. The CDR3 consists of 15 residues. Germline V gene lookup returns CDR1 LGHDT and CDR2 YNNKEL (reference sequence).

Only one count was recorded for this clonotype. This chain joins TRBV5-1 and TRBJ1-2; D not resolved. The germline V gene encodes CDR1 SGHRS and CDR2 YFSETQ. V lost 0 bases to trimming and J lost 2 bases, with 11 bases between them. This CDR3 has 15 amino acids. The CDR3 is CASSLEEGGNYGYTF. The CDR3 DNA sequence: TGCGCCAGCAGCTTGGAGGAGGGAGGGAACTATGGCTACACCTTC.

This chain joins TRBV12-3 or TRBV12-4 and TRBJ2-2; D unclear. V lost 4 bases and J lost 7, with 10 bases in between. This CDR3 comprises 13 residues. CDR3 sequence reads: CASSSPRYGELFF. CDR3 bases: TGTGCCAGCAGTTCGCCTCGATACGGGGAGCTGTTTTTT.

This sequence joins TRBV6-6 and TRBJ2-7, with D perhaps matching TRBD1 or TRBD2 (5 bases each). Germline V CDR1 and CDR2: MNHNY, SVGAGI (reference sequence). The CDR3 length is 14 residues. Trimming shortened V by 5 bases and J by 1 base, and 12 bases separated the two germline ends. The chain's CDR3 is CASSRDPTSYEQYF. The CDR3 DNA reads TGTGCCAGCAGTCGGGACCCCACATCCTACGAGCAGTACTTC.

This clonotype was detected once. The V gene is TRBV2, the J gene TRBJ2-3; a weak D match, TRBD1 (6 bases). The V and J ends lost 6 bases and 2 bases respectively, with 21 bases between them. This CDR3 spans 17 amino acids. Germline lookup yields CDR1 SNHLY and CDR2 FYNNEI. The CDR3 reads CASRGLNTGRYTDTQYF. CDR3 nucleotides: TGTGCCAGCAGGGGCTTAAATACAGGGCGTTACACAGATACGCAGTATTTT.

This clonotype was counted a few times. The CDR3 sequence: CASSSGTSPNEQFF. CDR3 DNA: TGCGCCAGCAGCTCCGGGACATCACCCAATGAGCAGTTCTTC. The chain carries TRBV5-1 and TRBJ2-1, with a weak D call TRBD1 (6 bases). Trimming shortened V by 3 bases and J by 6 bases, and 13 bases separated the two germline ends. The CDR3 has 14 amino acids. Germline V gene lookup returns CDR1 SGHRS and CDR2 YFSETQ.

The chain joins TRBV20-1 to TRBJ2-5; no firm D call. The germline V and J ends were trimmed by 0 bases and 1 base, with 9 bases remaining between them. Germline loops: CDR1 DFQATT, CDR2 SNEGSKA (reference sequence). The CDR3 sequence is 14 residues long. CDR3 sequence (DNA): TGCAGTGCTAGAGATGGGCTAGGCCAAGAGACCCAGTACTTC. This encodes CSARDGLGQETQYF.

The chain is built from TRBV3-1 and TRBJ2-1; 10 nucleotides align to TRBD1. The length of the CDR3 is 15 residues. Losses at the gene ends were 4 bases for V and 6 bases for J; bases not matched to a gene: 6. Per the germline V gene, CDR1 is LGHDT and CDR2 is YNNKEL (reference sequence). CDR3 protein: CASSLGQGIRNEQFF. For the CDR3, the DNA is TGTGCCAGCAGCCTGGGACAGGGGATTCGCAATGAGCAGTTCTTC.

The chain links TRBV6-6 to TRBJ2-2, with D perhaps matching TRBD2 (6 bases). The CDR3 loop spans 14 amino acids. Germline CDR1 is MNHNY and CDR2 is SVGAGI (reference sequence). V dropped 6 bases and J dropped 2 bases, with 10 bases sitting between them. The CDR3 protein is CASREGGNTGELFF. As DNA, the CDR3 is TGTGCCAGCAGGGAGGGAGGAAACACCGGGGAGCTGTTTTTT.

This clonotype occurred a few times. V and J are TRBV12-3 or TRBV12-4 and TRBJ2-5; D gene uncertain. V was shortened by 4 bases and J by 5 bases, with 11 bases between the two germline ends. This CDR3 comprises 13 residues. The CDR3 loop reads CASSSRSRETQYF. In DNA form, the CDR3 reads TGTGCCAGCAGTTCCAGGTCCCGGGAGACCCAGTACTTC.

J is TRBJ1-1 and V is TRBV12-3 or TRBV12-4; weak D call: TRBD1 (5 bases). The CDR3 is 15 residues long. Trimming took 6 bases from V and 3 from J, leaving 17 bases between them. CDR3 bases: TGTGCCAGCAGACCCGACACAGGTAAACACACTGAAGCTTTCTTT. This codes for CASRPDTGKHTEAFF.

In its sample, this clonotype was seen a few times. The chain carries TRBV13 and TRBJ2-1, with D perhaps TRBD1 (5 bases). The CDR3 runs to 15 residues. Germline V gene lookup returns CDR1 PRHDT and CDR2 FYEKMQ (reference sequence). Trimming removed 2 bases at V and 9 bases at J, with 17 bases between. The CDR3 is CASSLRGRASLEQFF. The DNA for the CDR3 is TGTGCCAGCAGCTTAAGGGGCAGGGCTAGTCTTGAGCAGTTCTTC.

The chain has TRBV6-2 or TRBV6-3 and TRBJ2-1, with D maybe TRBD1 (7 bases). From germline, CDR1 is MNHEY and CDR2 SVGEGT. CDR3 length: 18 amino acids. The V end lost 1 base, the J end lost 8 bases, and 24 bases lay between the germline ends. The CDR3 loop is CASSYWSGVTGSVYEQFF. The CDR3 coding sequence is TGTGCCAGCAGTTACTGGTCGGGGGTGACAGGGAGTGTCTATGAGCAGTTCTTC.

This clonotype was counted only a few times. CDR3 nucleotide sequence: TGCAGCGTTGGACCCAGAATTGGTGGGGCCAACGTCCTGACTTTC. This codes for CSVGPRIGGANVLTF. The chain carries TRBV29-1 and TRBJ2-6; D remains unclear. Germline loops: CDR1 SQVTM, CDR2 ANQGSEA. V lost 4 bases and J 3 bases, leaving 13 bases between the germline ends. CDR3 length equals 15 residues.

This chain links TRBV4-1 with TRBJ2-1; possibly TRBD2 for D (5 bases). The CDR3 consists of 13 residues. Germline CDR1 is MGHRA and CDR2 is YSYEKL. The V and J ends lost 0 bases and 11 bases respectively, with 11 bases between them. The CDR3 loop is CASSQDRGGKQFF. The CDR3 DNA follows: TGCGCCAGCAGCCAAGATCGGGGTGGTAAGCAGTTCTTC.

J is TRBJ2-3 and V is TRBV3-1; D may be TRBD2 (5 bases). The CDR3 length is 14 residues. Trimming took off 3 bases at V and 2 bases at J, with 9 bases between the two ends. Germline CDR1 and CDR2: LGHDT and YNNKEL (reference sequence). Here the CDR3 reads CASSHVGDTDTQYF. The CDR3 DNA is TGTGCCAGCAGCCACGTCGGGGACACAGATACGCAGTATTTT.

The J gene is TRBJ2-3, the V gene TRBV10-3; 10 bases are a match to TRBD2. Per the germline V gene, CDR1 is ENHRY and CDR2 is SYGVKD. This CDR3 region has 17 residues. The trim removed 2 bases at V and 2 bases at J, leaving 7 bases unmatched. The CDR3 nucleotides are TGTGCCATCAGTGAGGCTAGCGGGGGACATCTCACAGATACGCAGTATTTT. This codes for CAISEASGGHLTDTQYF.

The chain uses TRBV10-2 and TRBJ2-5; no clear D gene. This CDR3 has 17 residues. Trimming took 3 bases from V and 2 from J, leaving 19 bases between them. Germline loops: CDR1 WSHSY, CDR2 SAAADI. CDR3 in DNA: TGCGCCAGCAGTGATCAACGATTCCCTTTGCGGCAAGAGACCCAGTACTTC. Translated: CASSDQRFPLRQETQYF.

A note on this clonotype: The junction departs from the called germline gene at one end, perhaps through a read error. The chain uses TRBV7-8 and TRBJ2-1, with 7 bases aligning to TRBD1. The CDR3 has 16 amino acids. Germline CDR1 reads SGHVS; CDR2 reads FQNEAQ. CDR3 residues: CASSFPQGFAYNEQFF. The CDR3 DNA is TGTGCCAGTAGCTTTCCACAGGGGTTTGCCTACAATGAGCAGTTCTTC.

The chain is built from TRBV5-1 and TRBJ2-1; TRBD2 matches 10 bases. The CDR3 loop spans 14 amino acids. With 1 base clipped from V and 10 bases from J, the junction kept 5 bases outside the gene matches. Germline CDR1 SGHRS, CDR2 YFSETQ. The CDR3 loop reads CASSLSSGGDEQFF. The CDR3 bases are TGCGCCAGCAGCTTGTCTAGCGGGGGTGACGAGCAGTTCTTC.

V and J are TRBV12-3 or TRBV12-4 and TRBJ1-2; 8 nucleotides agree with TRBD1. V lost 2 bases and J lost 5; bases outside the gene matches: 13. CDR3 length: 17 residues. The CDR3 DNA is TGTGCCAGCAGTTTAACCGTGCCCGGGACAGGTTATTATGGCTACACCTTC. Its protein product is CASSLTVPGTGYYGYTF.

This chain joins TRBV27 and TRBJ2-7, with 7 bases lining up with TRBD2. This CDR3 contains 16 residues. Per germline, CDR1 MNHEY and CDR2 SMNVEV (reference sequence). The junction had 10 bases not matched to a gene; V was cut back by 1 base and J by 4 bases. CDR3 loop: CASSLFGGGLGYEQYF. The CDR3 nucleotides read TGTGCCAGCAGTTTATTCGGGGGAGGGCTCGGTTACGAGCAGTACTTC.

This clonotype was observed a single time. This chain joins TRBV3-1 and TRBJ1-6; D not resolved. Per the germline V gene, CDR1 is LGHDT and CDR2 is YNNKEL (reference sequence). V shed 3 bases and J shed 2 bases, with 8 bases lying between them. The CDR3 length is 15 residues. The CDR3 DNA sequence: TGTGCCAGCAGCCAGGCAGCCACCTATAATTCACCCCTCCACTTT. Residues: CASSQAATYNSPLHF.

Concerning this clonotype: A read error is possible here, since a much larger clone lies one base away. The V call is TRBV7-8, the J call TRBJ2-5; D may match TRBD1 or TRBD2 (5 bases each). The CDR3 runs 14 residues. V was shortened by 4 bases and J by 11 bases, with 20 bases between the two germline ends. Germline V gene sequence: CDR1 SGHVS, CDR2 FQNEAQ. CDR3 residues: CASSSSGRTGEQYF. The DNA of the CDR3 is TGTGCCAGCAGCTCATCGGGGCGTACGGGTGAGCAGTACTTC.

The chain employs TRBV7-2 and TRBJ1-2, with D unresolved. V gave up 9 bases and J gave up 7 bases, with 24 bases separating them. Germline loops: CDR1 SGHTA, CDR2 FQGNSA. The CDR3 has 15 residues. The CDR3 loop reads CASSHRSVGSGGYTF. The CDR3 nucleotides are TGTGCCAGTAGCCACCGCTCCGTGGGATCAGGTGGCTACACCTTC.